What follows are 9 T cell receptor beta chains derived from one specimen sequenced in a study of CXCR3-negative and CXCR3-positive naive CD8 T cells. All TRB cDNA libraries came from 5' RACE performed with UMI labels. TCRdb re-called the 5' RACE reads and gives one entry per CDR3 protein, without DNA. The sample has 100,000 to 150,000 distinct CDR3 sequences; the top ten hold 0.29%. The sequenced material came from naive CXCR3- CD8+ T cells from blood. Subset indicated: CD45RO-CCR7+CD27+CD95- naive CD8+ T cells lacking CXCR3 (TNR3-). The origin of the receptors is a human donor in good health. Some clones in this sample may be carry-over from other donors' samples.

V usage is TRBV12-5 and J usage is TRBJ1-3; as DNA is missing, the TRBD1 call by TCRdb cannot be tested. Germline V gene sequence: CDR1 LGHNT, CDR2 FRNRAP. This CDR3 is 17 amino acids long. The CDR3 loop reads CASGLVGGGSSGNTIYF.

CDR3 amino acids: CASSSTQFRGSSYEQYF. This chain joins TRBV6-7 and TRBJ2-7; TCRdb picks TRBD1, but there is no DNA to check that call. TRBV6-7 is an ORF for which the function is uncertain. This CDR3 has 17 amino acids.

This sequence joins TRBV29-1 and TRBJ1-2. The CDR3 consists of 11 residues. Germline assignment: CDR1 SQVTM and CDR2 ANQGSEA. CDR3 protein: CSATPNEGSTF.

The chain employs TRBV11-2 and TRBJ2-3. The CDR3 has 13 residues. Germline V CDR1 and CDR2: SGHAT, FQNNGV. Here the CDR3 reads CASSSGATDTQYF.

This rearrangement joins TRBV7-9 to TRBJ2-7. Germline V CDR1 and CDR2: SEHNR, FQNEAQ (reference sequence). The CDR3 runs 15 residues. The CDR3: CASSLGYSTTYEQYF.

The J gene is TRBJ1-1, the V gene TRBV15. The CDR3 consists of 13 residues. Germline V gives CDR1 LNHNV, CDR2 YYDKDF (reference sequence). The CDR3 spells CATSRDWDTEAFF.

The chain is built from TRBV29-1 and TRBJ1-2; TCRdb indicates TRBD1, and absent DNA this call remains unverified. Germline lookup yields CDR1 SQVTM and CDR2 ANQGSEA. The CDR3 spans 13 residues. CDR3 region: CSVATGVDYGYTF.

This chain links TRBV10-3 with TRBJ2-7; the D call of TRBD1 rests on TCRdb alone, since no DNA is present to check it. CDR1 and CDR2 from the germline V gene are ENHRY and SYGVKD. The CDR3 contains 16 residues. The CDR3 sequence is CAISGSGTGVSGEQYF.

CDR3 amino acids: CASSYSTRADTQYF. The chain couples TRBV6-2 or TRBV6-3 to TRBJ2-3; TCRdb designates TRBD1, a call that cannot be tested without DNA. Looked up from germline, CDR1 is MNHEY and CDR2 is SVGEGT. This CDR3 comprises 14 residues.